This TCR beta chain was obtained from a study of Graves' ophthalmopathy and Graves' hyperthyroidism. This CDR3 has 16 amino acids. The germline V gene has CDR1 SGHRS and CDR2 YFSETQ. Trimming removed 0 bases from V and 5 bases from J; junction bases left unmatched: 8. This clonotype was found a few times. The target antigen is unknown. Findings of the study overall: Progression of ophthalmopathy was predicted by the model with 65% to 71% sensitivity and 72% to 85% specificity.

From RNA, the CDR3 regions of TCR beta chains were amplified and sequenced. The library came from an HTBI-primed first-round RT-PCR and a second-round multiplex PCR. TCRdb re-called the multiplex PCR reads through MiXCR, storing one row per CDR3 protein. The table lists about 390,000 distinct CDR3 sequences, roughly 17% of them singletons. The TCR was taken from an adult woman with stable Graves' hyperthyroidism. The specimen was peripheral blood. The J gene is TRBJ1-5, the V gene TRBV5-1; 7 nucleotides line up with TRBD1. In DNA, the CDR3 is TGCGCCAGCAGCTTGGGTGGACAGGAAGTGGATCAGCCCCAGCATTTT. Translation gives CASSLGGQEVDQPQHF.